The 24 T cell receptor beta chains presented below share a single source sample, sequenced in a study of Ad26.COV2.S vaccination and SARS-CoV-2 variants. Sequencing was performed with immunoSEQ multiplex PCR; in TCRdb, only in-frame clones are kept and a portion is missing. This sample yields about 98,000 clones, of which 80% are seen a single time; around a sixth belongs to the top ten. The source was peripheral blood, collected after recovery from COVID-19. Source of these receptors: a human donor who had recovered from COVID-19.

The J gene is TRBJ1-2, the V gene TRBV29-1; TRBD1 aligns across 11 bases. Per germline, CDR1 SQVTM and CDR2 ANQGSEA. This CDR3 has 13 amino acids. V was clipped by 6 bases and J by 10 bases; unmatched bases: 10. The CDR3 DNA is TGCAGCGTGGGGGGACAGGGGGTCTTTGACTACACCTTC. Translation gives CSVGGQGVFDYTF.

The rearrangement links TRBV14 to TRBJ2-7; a possible D gene is TRBD2 (6 bases). The CDR3 has 16 residues. Trimming left V 4 bases short and J 0 bases short, with 16 bases between. The germline gives CDR1 SGHDN, CDR2 FVKESK. The CDR3 spells CASSPTQWRASYEQYF. CDR3 in DNA: TGTGCCAGCAGCCCAACACAGTGGAGGGCCTCCTACGAGCAGTACTTC.

This chain links TRBV4-3 with TRBJ2-7; D remains unclear. This CDR3 has 13 amino acids. The V gene lost 1 base and the J gene lost 6 bases, with 10 bases spanning the gap. The germline V gene has CDR1 LGHNA and CDR2 YSLEER. The CDR3 loop reads CASSQAVDFEQYF. DNA for the CDR3: TGCGCCAGCAGCCAAGCCGTTGATTTCGAGCAGTACTTC.

This clone was detected only a few times. Other DNA variants within this sample encode the same CDR3. V gene TRBV11-3 combines with J gene TRBJ1-1; no clear D. V was trimmed by 6 bases and J by 1 base, leaving 6 bases between them. Per the germline V gene, CDR1 is SGHNT and CDR2 is YENEEA. This CDR3 contains 12 residues. The CDR3 loop reads CASSYRNTEAFF. The CDR3, as DNA: TGTGCCAGCAGTTACAGGAACACTGAAGCTTTCTTT. The full variable domain, with the rest looked up from reference TRBV11-3 and TRBJ1-1, is EAGVVQSPRYKIIEKKQPVAFWCNPISGHNTLYWYLQNLGQGPELLIRYENEEAVDDSQLPKDRFSAERLKGVDSTLKIQPAELGDSAVYLCASSYRNTEAFFGQGTRLTVV.

This chain uses TRBV7-2 with TRBJ1-1; the D is unclear. Deletions cut 5 bases from V and 4 bases from J, with 8 bases between. This CDR3 is 12 amino acids long. CDR1 is SGHTA and CDR2 is FQGNSA in the germline V gene. CDR3 coding DNA: TGTGCCAGCAGCCCGCATACCACTGAAGCTTTCTTT. Translation: CASSPHTTEAFF.

V gene TRBV7-2 combines with J gene TRBJ2-2, with unresolved D. Trimming took off 7 bases at V and 7 bases at J, with 10 bases between the two ends. The CDR3 consists of 12 residues. CDR1 and CDR2 (germline): SGHTA, FQGNSA. The CDR3 nucleotides are TGTGCCAGCACCCCGTTGATCGGGGAGCTGTTTTTT. It yields the protein CASTPLIGELFF.

The chain has TRBV6-1 and TRBJ2-3, with D unresolved. V was cut by 3 bases and J by 0 bases, with 10 bases left in between. This CDR3 region has 15 residues. Germline V gives CDR1 MNHNS, CDR2 SASEGT. The CDR3 loop is CASSEGGSSTDTQYF. CDR3 DNA sequence: TGTGCCAGCAGTGAGGGCGGATCTAGCACAGATACGCAGTATTTT.

This clone was seen a few times. The chain carries TRBV19 and TRBJ2-2; D unclear. Trimming removed 4 bases from V and 2 bases from J, with 8 bases in between. Germline CDR1 reads LNHDA; CDR2 reads SQIVND (reference sequence). The CDR3 consists of 14 residues. CDR3 nucleotides: TGTGCCAGTAGTAAATCCAGAAACACCGGGGAGCTGTTTTTT. Protein sequence: CASSKSRNTGELFF.

This clone was recorded a few times. This same CDR3 is encoded by further DNA sequences in the sample. The chain couples TRBV9 to TRBJ2-1; the D is unclear. V lost 0 bases to trimming and J lost 0 bases, with 7 bases between them. Germline CDR1 SGDLS, CDR2 YYNGEE. The CDR3 has 15 residues. CDR3 in DNA: TGTGCCAGCAGCGTAGGGGTGGTCTCCTACAATGAGCAGTTCTTC. Encoded protein: CASSVGVVSYNEQFF.

The genes are TRBV12-5 and TRBJ1-2; 8 nucleotides align to TRBD1. The CDR3 contains 13 residues. Germline lookup yields CDR1 LGHNT and CDR2 FRNRAP. The junction had 6 bases not matched to a gene; V was cut back by 6 bases and J by 6 bases. The CDR3: CASGASGGHGYTF. The CDR3 coding sequence is TGTGCTAGTGGCGCCTCAGGGGGCCATGGCTACACCTTC. The variable domain in full, with the rest retrieved from reference TRBV12-5 and TRBJ1-2, is DARVTQTPRHKVTEMGQEVTMRCQPILGHNTVFWYRQTMMQGLELLAYFRNRAPLDDSGMPKDRFSAEMPDATLATLKIQPSEPRDSAVYFCASGASGGHGYTFGSGTRLTVV.

The table lists this clone with a few counts. This rearrangement joins TRBV4-2 to TRBJ2-5, with D perhaps TRBD2 (6 bases). V dropped 4 bases and J dropped 1 base, with 13 bases sitting between them. This CDR3 has 15 residues. Germline V gene lookup returns CDR1 LGHNA and CDR2 YNFKEQ. The CDR3 DNA reads as TGTGCCAGCAGCCCCGGTCGGGGGACCCAAGAGACCCAGTACTTC. Residues: CASSPGRGTQETQYF.

In DNA, the CDR3 is TGTGCCAGCAGTCGGAAATTAGCGGGGGGCTTCACCTACGAGCAGTACTTC. This sequence encodes CASSRKLAGGFTYEQYF. The rearrangement joins TRBV6-6 to TRBJ2-7, with 10 bases fitting TRBD2. Trimming took 5 bases from V and 2 from J; bases not matched to a gene: 12. Germline V gives CDR1 MNHNY, CDR2 SVGAGI (reference sequence). This CDR3 comprises 17 residues.

The chain combines TRBV12-3 or TRBV12-4 with TRBJ2-1; D gene ambiguous. Trimming pared 6 bases from V and 16 bases from J, leaving 19 bases between. The CDR3 runs to 12 residues. CDR3 in amino acids: CASRRSSELTFF. CDR3 in DNA: TGTGCCAGCAGACGATCCTCGGAGTTGACATTCTTC.

This clone was recorded once. The CDR3: CASSSALPGLVYEQYF. CDR3 coding DNA: TGCGCCAGCAGCTCGGCTCTCCCGGGACTAGTCTACGAGCAGTACTTC. V is TRBV5-1 and J is TRBJ2-7; 8 bases agree with TRBD2. CDR3 size: 16 residues. Germline CDR1 and CDR2: SGHRS and YFSETQ. After removal of 3 bases from V and 3 bases from J, the junction contained 11 bases not matched to a gene. The full variable domain, rest sourced from reference TRBV5-1 and TRBJ2-7, is KAGVTQTPRYLIKTRGQQVTLSCSPISGHRSVSWYQQTPGQGLQFLFEYFSETQRNKGNFPGRFSGRQFSNSRSEMNVSTLELGDSALYLCASSSALPGLVYEQYFGPGTRLTVT.

The chain couples TRBV12-3 or TRBV12-4 to TRBJ2-1, with D maybe TRBD2 (5 bases). V was clipped by 1 base and J by 8 bases, with 9 bases between them. The CDR3 has 13 residues. The CDR3 DNA reads TGTGCCAGCAGTTTAGTCCGGGGTGATGAGCAGTTCTTC. Translating it yields CASSLVRGDEQFF.

This chain connects TRBV6-6 to TRBJ2-2; D could derive from TRBD1 or TRBD2 (5 bases each). The CDR3 length is 15 residues. The V end lost 8 bases, the J end lost 1 base, and 14 bases lay between the germline ends. Per germline, CDR1 MNHNY and CDR2 SVGAGI (reference sequence). The CDR3 loop is CASRKRDQNTGELFF. The DNA of the CDR3 is TGTGCCAGCCGCAAGAGGGACCAGAACACCGGGGAGCTGTTTTTT.

This chain uses TRBV5-1 with TRBJ2-1; TRBD2 agrees at 9 bases. Per the germline V gene, CDR1 is SGHRS and CDR2 is YFSETQ. This CDR3 has 16 residues. The V gene end was trimmed by 1 base and the J gene end by 4 bases; junction bases not matched to a gene: 6. The CDR3 loop is CASSLTLSGGYNEQFF. The CDR3 DNA is TGCGCCAGCAGCTTGACTCTTAGCGGGGGTTACAATGAGCAGTTCTTC.

This clone has just a few counts. The rearrangement joins TRBV27 to TRBJ2-1; TRBD2 agrees at 12 bases. The trim removed 2 bases at V and 6 bases at J, leaving 8 bases unmatched. Germline V gives CDR1 MNHEY, CDR2 SMNVEV (reference sequence). The CDR3 totals 17 residues. This chain's CDR3 is CASSLAPGLAGSNEQFF. The CDR3 nucleotides are TGTGCCAGCAGTTTAGCCCCTGGACTAGCGGGGAGCAATGAGCAGTTCTTC.

V usage is TRBV28 and J usage is TRBJ2-3; D perhaps matches TRBD1 (6 bases). The CDR3 loop spans 16 amino acids. Trimming left V 6 bases short and J 3 bases short, with 19 bases between. The germline V gene encodes CDR1 MDHEN and CDR2 SYDVKM. CDR3 nucleotides: TGTGCCAGCAGGAACAGGGATGGTATAGCGACAGATACGCAGTATTTT. Translated, it gives CASRNRDGIATDTQYF.

J is TRBJ2-1 and V is TRBV19, with D perhaps given as TRBD1 or TRBD2 (5 bases each). Per germline, CDR1 LNHDA and CDR2 SQIVND (reference sequence). CDR3 length equals 13 residues. The V and J ends lost 3 bases and 12 bases respectively, with 15 bases between them. Written as DNA, the CDR3 is TGTGCCAGTAGTATTTTGGGGACGCAGGGGCAGTTCTTC. Residues: CASSILGTQGQFF.

This clone came up once. The CDR3 bases are TGTGCCAGCAGGGCTAGCGGGGGGTCCATTACAGATACGCAGTATTTT. This sequence encodes CASRASGGSITDTQYF. The chain is built from TRBV28 and TRBJ2-3; 11 nucleotides line up with TRBD2. J was trimmed by 3 bases and V by 6 bases; bases with no gene match: 8. The CDR3 runs to 16 residues. CDR1 MDHEN and CDR2 SYDVKM come from the germline V gene.

This sequence joins TRBV6-5 and TRBJ2-2; tentative D call: TRBD2 (5 bases). This CDR3 contains 14 residues. V was clipped by 8 bases and J by 4 bases, with 14 bases between them. Germline loops: CDR1 MNHEY, CDR2 SVGAGI. The DNA of the CDR3 is TGTGCCAGCCGGGGTCAGGAACTCACCGGGGAGCTGTTTTTT. Encoded protein: CASRGQELTGELFF.

V usage is TRBV25-1 and J usage is TRBJ2-5; D is uncertain. This CDR3 is 14 amino acids long. The V and J ends lost 1 base and 1 base respectively, with 7 bases between them. Germline V gene lookup returns CDR1 MGHDK and CDR2 SYGVNS. CDR3 in DNA: TGTGCCAGCAGTGAATTAGTAGGCCAAGAGACCCAGTACTTC. This sequence encodes CASSELVGQETQYF.

The CDR3 DNA is TGTGCCTGGAGTATTCGTACTTGGAACACTGAAGCTTTCTTT. It yields the protein CAWSIRTWNTEAFF. The chain links TRBV30 to TRBJ1-1, with no clear D. CDR3 length: 14 residues. V lost 2 bases and J 1 base, leaving 11 bases between the germline ends. Germline values: CDR1 GTSNPN, CDR2 SVGIG (reference sequence). Full variable domain (rest looked up from reference TRBV30 and TRBJ1-1): SQTIHQWPATLVQPVGSPLSLECTVEGTSNPNLYWYRQAAGRGLQLLFYSVGIGQISSEVPQNLSASRPQDRQFILSSKKLLLSDSGFYLCAWSIRTWNTEAFFGQGTRLTVV.